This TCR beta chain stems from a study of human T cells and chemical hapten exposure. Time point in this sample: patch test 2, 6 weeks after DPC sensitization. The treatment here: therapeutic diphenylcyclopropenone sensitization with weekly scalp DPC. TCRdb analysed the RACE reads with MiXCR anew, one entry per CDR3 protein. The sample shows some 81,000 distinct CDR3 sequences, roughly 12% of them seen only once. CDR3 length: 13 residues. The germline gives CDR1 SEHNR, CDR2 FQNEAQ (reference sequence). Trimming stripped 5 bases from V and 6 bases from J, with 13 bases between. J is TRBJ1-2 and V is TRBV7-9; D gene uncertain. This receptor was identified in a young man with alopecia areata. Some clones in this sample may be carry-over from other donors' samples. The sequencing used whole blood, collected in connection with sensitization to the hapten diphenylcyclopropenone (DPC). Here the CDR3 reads CASSLGPDDGYTF. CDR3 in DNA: TGTGCCAGCAGCCTTGGGCCAGACGATGGCTACACCTTC.